Here is one TCR beta chain with its context. TCR beta chains were sequenced at survey level with immunoSEQ. Some clones are missing from TCRdb's copy, which holds only in-frame ones; the method was immunoSEQ multiplex PCR. The repertoire holds under 65,000 clones, over 90% seen once, with about 10% in the top ten. This CDR3 comprises 13 residues. V lost 4 bases and J 5 bases, leaving 10 bases between the germline ends. Germline loops: CDR1 SGHDT, CDR2 YYEEEE. Sequencing was carried out using PBMCs. The chain links TRBV5-6 to TRBJ1-5; D might be TRBD1 (5 bases). This receptor was obtained from a man between 40 and 49 years old with rheumatoid arthritis. In nucleotides, the CDR3 is TGTGCCAGCAGCCCGGGCAGGGATCAGCCCCAGCATTTT. The encoded protein is CASSPGRDQPQHF. Using reference TRBV5-6 and TRBJ1-5 for the parts outside the CDR3, the full variable domain is DAGVTQSPTHLIKTRGQQVTLRCSPKSGHDTVSWYQQALGQGPQFIFQYYEEEERQRGNFPDRFSGHQFPNYSSELNVNALLLGDSALYLCASSPGRDQPQHFGDGTRLSIL.